The clone carrying this T cell receptor (beta chain) occurred once. Its specificity is not known. This sample stems from a study of Tregs in tolerant kidney transplant recipients. Study-wide context: Recipients received nonmyeloablative bone marrow transplants from related graft donors, with transient mixed chimerism.

Produced via immunoSEQ multiplex PCR; TCRdb's table is partial and in-frame only. The sample includes about 87,000 clones, approximately 93% of them seen just once. Overall study findings and caveats: Biological reproducibility was not directly addressed, but technical replication error appeared minimal. Few patients were studied, so findings need validation in larger groups.

CD4+CD25+CD127- Tregs, CD4+CD25- non-Tregs, CD4 and CD8 cells were sorted. The clonotype comes from a human donor who received a combined kidney and bone marrow transplant. The sample was CD4+ T cells from blood, taken before the transplant.

The CDR3, as DNA: TGTGCCAGCAGTCTGACAGTCTCTGGAAACACCATATATTTT. This sequence encodes CASSLTVSGNTIYF. The chain links TRBV6-1 to TRBJ1-3, with D perhaps matching TRBD1 (5 bases). The CDR3 runs to 14 residues. The V end lost 5 bases, the J end lost 0 bases, and 8 bases lay between the germline ends. Looked up from germline, CDR1 is MNHNS and CDR2 is SASEGT.